The following is a TCR beta chain sequence with its context. Deletions cut 0 bases from V and 0 bases from J, with 13 bases between. This CDR3 contains 16 residues. These data come from a study of PD-1 blockade in classical Hodgkin lymphoma. Measured with immunoSEQ multiplex PCR; TCRdb has only the in-frame clones, and not every one. This sample yields more than 70,000 clones, of which 85% to 95% are seen a single time; 2.6% belongs to the top ten. Every patient had relapsed following autologous stem cell transplantation, and cohorts differed in brentuximab vedotin exposure. Best response was recorded as complete response, partial response or progressive disease.

The rearrangement uses TRBV5-3 and TRBJ2-7, with no clear D. TRBV5-3 is given ORF status, its function remaining uncertain. This receptor was obtained from a human donor with classical Hodgkin lymphoma. The material was peripheral blood mononuclear cells (PBMCs), obtained before the second cycle of nivolumab. The chain's CDR3 is CARSLGDRESSYEQYF. In nucleotides, the CDR3 is TGTGCCAGAAGCTTGGGGGATCGTGAAAGCTCCTACGAGCAGTACTTC.